This entry lists 9 T cell receptor beta chains sequenced from one sample in a study of CD8 T cells in Susac syndrome. A quantity of about 0.5 to 1 ug RNA underwent reverse transcription using random hexamers. MiXCR, applied by TCRdb to the immunoSEQ multiplex PCR reads, yields one record per CDR3 protein. The sample gives approximately 300,000 distinct CDR3 sequences, about 89% of which show up once; less than 0.2% is in the top ten. Material: CD8+ T cells from PBMCs. The receptors stem from a human donor with multiple sclerosis.

The J gene is TRBJ2-1, the V gene TRBV29-1, with 7 positions matching TRBD2. V shed 2 bases and J 4 bases; nucleotides not matched to a gene: 14. This CDR3 comprises 17 residues. The germline gives CDR1 SQVTM, CDR2 ANQGSEA. The DNA of the CDR3 is TGCAGCGTTGAATCGGGGATTGGACTAGGACCTTACAATGAGCAGTTCTTC. Translated: CSVESGIGLGPYNEQFF.

V usage is TRBV28 and J usage is TRBJ2-7; TRBD1 matches 10 bases. Trimming took 3 bases from V and 7 from J; bases not matched to a gene: 6. This CDR3 is built from 14 residues. Germline V gene sequence: CDR1 MDHEN, CDR2 SYDVKM. The CDR3: CASSFETGGYEQYF. CDR3 sequence (DNA): TGTGCCAGCAGTTTCGAGACAGGGGGCTATGAGCAGTACTTC.

This clonotype was observed once. The J gene is TRBJ1-2, the V gene TRBV28; possibly TRBD1 for D (5 bases). The CDR3 totals 14 residues. The germline V and J ends were trimmed by 6 bases and 4 bases, with 15 bases remaining between them. The germline gives CDR1 MDHEN, CDR2 SYDVKM. The CDR3 loop is CASSIPGTAYGYTF. The CDR3 DNA is TGTGCCAGCAGCATCCCCGGGACGGCCTATGGCTACACCTTC.

The J gene is TRBJ2-7, the V gene TRBV9; tentatively, D is TRBD1 (5 bases). Trimming pared 0 bases from V and 0 bases from J, leaving 10 bases between. CDR1 and CDR2 (germline): SGDLS, YYNGEE. This CDR3 has 15 residues. CDR3 amino acids: CASSVGQSSSYEQYF. CDR3 nucleotides: TGTGCCAGCAGCGTAGGACAGTCGAGCTCCTACGAGCAGTACTTC.

The CDR3 region has the DNA TGTGCCAGCAGCTTACGATCGGGAGGGGGCCCCTACAATGAGCAGTTCTTC. Translation gives CASSLRSGGGPYNEQFF. V usage is TRBV7-8 and J usage is TRBJ2-1; a weak D match, TRBD2 (8 bases). The germline gives CDR1 SGHVS, CDR2 FQNEAQ. The germline V and J ends were trimmed by 2 bases and 2 bases, with 16 bases remaining between them. The CDR3 length is 17 residues.

The chain joins TRBV29-1 to TRBJ2-7, with TRBD1 matching 7 bases. CDR1 and CDR2 from the germline V gene are SQVTM and ANQGSEA. The CDR3 is 15 residues long. V was clipped by 1 base and J by 6 bases; unmatched bases: 12. CDR3 coding DNA: TGCAGCGTTGAAGGTGGGGACAGCCGTGCGGGCGAGCAGTACTTC. Translated: CSVEGGDSRAGEQYF.

The V and J genes are TRBV7-9 and TRBJ2-3; maybe TRBD2 (5 bases). V was shortened by 0 bases and J by 1 base, with 14 bases between the two germline ends. This CDR3 spans 17 amino acids. Germline assignment: CDR1 SEHNR and CDR2 FQNEAQ (reference sequence). The CDR3 sequence is CASSLAGARGGTDTQYF. The DNA for the CDR3 is TGTGCCAGCAGCTTAGCGGGAGCGAGAGGAGGCACAGATACGCAGTATTTT. Drawing the rest from reference TRBV7-9 and TRBJ2-3, the complete variable domain is DTGVSQNPRHKITKRGQNVTFRCDPISEHNRLYWYRQTLGQGPEFLTYFQNEAQLEKSRLLSDRFSAERPKGSFSTLEIQRTEQGDSAMYLCASSLAGARGGTDTQYFGPGTRLTVL.

This clonotype was seen only once. A much larger clone lies one base from this, so it may be a read error. The chain has TRBV24-1 and TRBJ2-1; 11 bases are a match to TRBD2. Per the germline V gene, CDR1 is KGHDR and CDR2 is SFDVKD. The V and J ends lost 7 bases and 3 bases, in that order; junction bases with no gene match: 4. The length of the CDR3 is 15 residues. The CDR3 spells CATSPGTSGYNEQFF. The CDR3 region has the DNA TGTGCCACCAGCCCCGGGACTAGCGGCTACAATGAGCAGTTCTTC.

The chain has TRBV12-3 or TRBV12-4 and TRBJ1-5; D uncertain. This CDR3 has 12 residues. Trimming took 7 bases from V and 6 from J, leaving 10 bases between them. The CDR3 region is CASKSGGQPQHF. Here the CDR3 DNA reads TGTGCCAGCAAATCGGGAGGTCAGCCCCAGCATTTT.